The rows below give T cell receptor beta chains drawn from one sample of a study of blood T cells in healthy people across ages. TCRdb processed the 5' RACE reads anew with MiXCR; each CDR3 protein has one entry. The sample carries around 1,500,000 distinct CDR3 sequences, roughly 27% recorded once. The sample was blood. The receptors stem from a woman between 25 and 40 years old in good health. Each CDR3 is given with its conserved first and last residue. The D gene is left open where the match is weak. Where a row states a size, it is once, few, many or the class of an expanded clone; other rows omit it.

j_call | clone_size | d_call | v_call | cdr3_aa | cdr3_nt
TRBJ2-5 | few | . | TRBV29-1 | CSVEDREYQYF | TGCAGCGTTGAAGATCGGGAGTATCAGTACTTC
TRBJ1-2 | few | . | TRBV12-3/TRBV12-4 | CASSPTGAVLGYTF | TGTGCCAGCAGTCCTACGGGGGCAGTGCTAGGCTACACCTTC
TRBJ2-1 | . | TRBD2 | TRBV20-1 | CSARDPNGRANEQFF | TGCAGTGCTAGAGATCCTAACGGGAGGGCCAATGAGCAGTTCTTC
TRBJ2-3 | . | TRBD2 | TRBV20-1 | CSARSLADTTDTQYF | TGCAGTGCTAGGTCGCTAGCGGACACAACAGATACGCAGTATTTT
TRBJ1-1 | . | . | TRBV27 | CASSFVAGVMNTEAFF | TGTGCCAGCAGTTTTGTAGCAGGGGTCATGAACACTGAAGCTTTCTTT
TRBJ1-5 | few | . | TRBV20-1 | CSARRRQFNQPQHF | TGCAGTGCTAGACGCCGCCAGTTCAATCAGCCCCAGCATTTT
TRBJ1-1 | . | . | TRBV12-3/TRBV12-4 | CASSLARAGAAFF | TGTGCCAGCAGTTTAGCCAGGGCTGGCGCGGCTTTCTTT
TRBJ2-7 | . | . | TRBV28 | CASRGNGRSSYNEQYF | TGTGCCAGCAGAGGAAACGGCCGGAGCTCCTACAATGAGCAGTACTTC
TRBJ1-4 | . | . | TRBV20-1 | CSAREGGSNEKLFF | TGCAGTGCTAGAGAGGGGGGCTCTAATGAAAAACTGTTTTTT
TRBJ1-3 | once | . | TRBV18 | CASSPIVRGSSGNTIYF | TGTGCCAGCTCACCAATAGTTCGGGGGTCGTCCGGAAACACCATATATTTT
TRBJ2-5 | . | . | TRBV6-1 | CASFRDTQETQYF | TGTGCCAGCTTCCGGGATACCCAAGAGACCCAGTACTTC
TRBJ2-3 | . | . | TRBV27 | CASESDTQYF | TGTGCCAGCGAATCAGATACGCAGTATTTT
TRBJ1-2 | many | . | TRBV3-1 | CASSQETKGVGYTF | TGTGCCAGCAGCCAAGAAACTAAAGGGGTTGGCTACACCTTC
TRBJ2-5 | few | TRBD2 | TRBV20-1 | CSPSGRASGTQYF | TGCAGCCCTAGCGGGAGGGCGTCCGGGACCCAGTACTTC
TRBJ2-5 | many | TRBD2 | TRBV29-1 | CSVGPAGVETQYF | TGCAGCGTTGGCCCAGCGGGGGTAGAGACCCAGTACTTC
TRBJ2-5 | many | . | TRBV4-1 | CASSQDGLAHQETQYF | TGCGCCAGCAGCCAAGATGGTTTGGCGCACCAAGAGACCCAGTACTTC
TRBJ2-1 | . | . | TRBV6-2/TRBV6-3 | CASRRETNEQFF | TGTGCCAGCAGACGGGAGACCAATGAGCAGTTCTTC
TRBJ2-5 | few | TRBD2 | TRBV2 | CASSTGLAGPQETQYF | TGTGCCAGCAGCACGGGACTAGCGGGACCCCAAGAGACCCAGTACTTC
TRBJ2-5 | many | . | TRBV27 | CASSLSPSGATQYF | TGTGCCAGCAGTTTATCCCCCTCCGGAGCGACCCAGTACTTC
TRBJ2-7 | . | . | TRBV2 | CASRLYRAEQYF | TGTGCCAGCAGGTTGTACAGGGCCGAGCAGTACTTC
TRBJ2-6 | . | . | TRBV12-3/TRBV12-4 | CASSSLNSGANVLTF | TGTGCCAGCAGTTCCCTGAACTCTGGGGCCAACGTCCTGACTTTC
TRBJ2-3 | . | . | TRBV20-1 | CSGGRASGTDTQYF | TGCAGTGGAGGACGAGCCTCTGGGACAGATACGCAGTATTTT
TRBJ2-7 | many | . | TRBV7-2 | CASSLERLGEQYF | TGTGCCAGCAGCTTAGAAAGATTGGGCGAGCAGTACTTC
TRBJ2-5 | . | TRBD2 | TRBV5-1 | CASSLGPSGGHNEQYF | TGCGCCAGCAGCTTGGGCCCTAGCGGGGGCCACAATGAGCAGTACTTC
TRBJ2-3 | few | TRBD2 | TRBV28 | CASSPLGVVAGSPTDTQYF | TGTGCCAGCAGTCCTTTGGGGGTAGTAGCGGGGTCTCCCACAGATACGCAGTATTTT
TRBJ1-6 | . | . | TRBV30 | CAWTSSYNSPLHF | TGTGCCTGGACTAGCTCCTATAATTCACCCCTCCACTTT
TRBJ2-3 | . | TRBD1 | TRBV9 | CAGSVDGQGRADTQYF | TGTGCCGGCAGCGTAGACGGACAGGGCAGAGCAGATACGCAGTATTTT
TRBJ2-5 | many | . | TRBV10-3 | CAISESWETQYF | TGTGCCATCAGTGAGTCCTGGGAGACCCAGTACTTC
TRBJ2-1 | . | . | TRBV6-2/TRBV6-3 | CASSYLQANANEQFF | TGTGCCAGCAGCTACCTGCAGGCGAATGCTAATGAGCAGTTCTTC
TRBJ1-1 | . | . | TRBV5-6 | CASSLGGGISYGEAFF | TGTGCCAGCAGCCTGGGGGGCGGAATCAGCTACGGAGAAGCTTTCTTT
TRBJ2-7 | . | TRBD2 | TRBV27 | CASRKTSGYTYEQYF | TGTGCCAGCAGGAAAACTAGCGGTTATACCTACGAGCAGTACTTC
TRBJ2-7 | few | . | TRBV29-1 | CSGQDSNYEQYF | TGCAGCGGCCAGGACAGCAACTACGAGCAGTACTTC
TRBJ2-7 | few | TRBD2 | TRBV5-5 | CAGSLDEGYGAGGIYEQYF | TGTGCCGGCAGCTTGGATGAGGGCTATGGCGCGGGGGGCATCTACGAGCAGTACTTC
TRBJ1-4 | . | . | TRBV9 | CASSVNPGGSNEKLFF | TGTGCCAGCAGCGTCAATCCGGGGGGATCCAATGAAAAACTGTTTTTT
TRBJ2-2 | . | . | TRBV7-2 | CASTTTRGDTGELFF | TGTGCCAGCACCACTACCCGGGGAGACACCGGGGAGCTGTTTTTT
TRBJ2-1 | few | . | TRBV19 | CASSGWDPLYNEQFF | TGTGCCAGTAGTGGGTGGGACCCCTTGTACAATGAGCAGTTCTTC
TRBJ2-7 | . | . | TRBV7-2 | CASSSRSWEQYF | TGTGCCAGCAGCTCCCGTTCTTGGGAGCAGTACTTC
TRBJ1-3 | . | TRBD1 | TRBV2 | CASSEQGGDTIYF | TGTGCCAGCAGTGAACAGGGGGGTGACACCATATATTTT
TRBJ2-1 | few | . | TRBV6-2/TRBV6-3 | CASSWSGLEGDEQFF | TGTGCCAGCAGTTGGTCCGGATTGGAAGGTGATGAGCAGTTCTTC
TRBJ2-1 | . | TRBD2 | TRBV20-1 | CSARGTSAPGGEQFF | TGCAGTGCTAGAGGTACTAGCGCTCCTGGAGGTGAGCAGTTCTTC